Listed below are T cell receptor beta chains from one sample, sequenced in a study of OX40 agonist ivuxolimab in advanced cancers. Profiled with immunoSEQ multiplex PCR; TCRdb holds only in-frame clones, not every one. The table lists 35,000 to 45,000 clones, around 84% of them singletons. The specimen comprised CD4+ or CD8+ T cells sorted from blood, sampled in a trial of the OX40 agonist ivuxolimab. The receptors originated from an adult with an advanced solid tumor such as melanoma, head and neck, liver or kidney cancer. Both conserved end residues are part of each CDR3.

V gene	J gene	CDR3 protein
TRBV19	TRBJ2-5	CASSIDLDRDGETQYF
TRBV6-6	TRBJ2-2	CASSHKGGAQSGELFF
TRBV7-9	TRBJ1-2	CASSHRDSYLYGYTF
TRBV28	TRBJ2-3	CASSLGASNTDTQYF
TRBV16	TRBJ1-1	CASSQFSSFTEAFF
TRBV9	TRBJ2-3	CASSPAGGSTRGTQYF
TRBV4-1	TRBJ1-2	CASSQVGTDEGYTF
TRBV9	TRBJ1-2	CASSGTGPGYTF
TRBV11-1	TRBJ2-5	CASSWPGRAETQYF
TRBV5-4	TRBJ2-1	CASSLEGSSYNEQFF